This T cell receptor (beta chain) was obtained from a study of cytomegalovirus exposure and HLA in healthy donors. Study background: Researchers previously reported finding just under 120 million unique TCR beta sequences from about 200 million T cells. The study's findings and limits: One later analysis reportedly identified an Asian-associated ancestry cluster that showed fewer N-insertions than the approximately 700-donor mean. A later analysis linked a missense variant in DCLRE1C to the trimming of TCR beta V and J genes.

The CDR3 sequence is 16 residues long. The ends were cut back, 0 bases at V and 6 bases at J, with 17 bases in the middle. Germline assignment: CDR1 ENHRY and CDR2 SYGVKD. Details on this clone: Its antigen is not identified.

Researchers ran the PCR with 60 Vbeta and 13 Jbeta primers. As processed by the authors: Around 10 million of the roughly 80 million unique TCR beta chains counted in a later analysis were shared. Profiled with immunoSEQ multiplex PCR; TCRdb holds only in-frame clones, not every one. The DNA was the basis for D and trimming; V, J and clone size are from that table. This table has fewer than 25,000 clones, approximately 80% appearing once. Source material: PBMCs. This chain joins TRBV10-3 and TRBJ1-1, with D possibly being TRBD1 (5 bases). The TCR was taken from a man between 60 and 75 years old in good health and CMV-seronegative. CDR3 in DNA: TGTGCCATCAGTGAGTCGATAGGGCAGGGAAAGGCTGAAGCTTTCTTT. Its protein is CAISESIGQGKAEAFF.